The rows below give T cell receptor beta chains drawn from one sample of a study of CD4+ T cells in melanoma. Repertoires were generated with immunoSEQ multiplex PCR, while TCRdb's copy carries only in-frame clones and drops some. Of 12,000 to 15,000 clones in the sample, about 70% are singletons; the top ten hold approximately 10%. Sequencing input: cells from a culture (not recorded whether cultured in vitro). These TCRs come from a human donor with melanoma. Both conserved end residues are part of each CDR3. A D gene is named only where the DNA matches it firmly.

d_gene | v_gene | CDR3aa
. | TRBV19 | CASQTSGASGSPLHF
. | TRBV18 | CASSSRLTISGNTIYF
TRBD1 | TRBV6-5 | CASSRDRVGGYTF
. | TRBV27 | CASKTSGANYGYTF
TRBD2 | TRBV10-3 | CAISEFGGGPSDTQYF
TRBD1 | TRBV19 | CASSIKQGALNQPQHF
TRBD1 | TRBV6-5 | CASSYPGTGNEAFF
. | TRBV6-1 | CASSEANEQYF
. | TRBV7-3 | CASSPQGVGDTQYF
. | TRBV7-3 | CASSLPGWGLNYGYTF
. | TRBV10-2 | CASSESWGRGLFF
. | TRBV6-6 | CASSQGRQNTEAFF
TRBD1 | TRBV6-6 | CASSLDRGLTDEKLFF
TRBD1 | TRBV4-1 | CASSGQPVGVNTEAFF
TRBD1 | TRBV4-1 | CASSHYRQGDSYNEQFF
. | TRBV4-2 | CASSLERGSHNEQFF
. | TRBV2 | CASIWVPPYNEQFF
. | TRBV28 | CASSFQDSGNTIYF